The clone carrying this T cell receptor (beta chain) has only one observation. Assay used: immunoSEQ multiplex PCR; TCRdb lists only in-frame clones, some missing. Of around 100,000 clones in the sample, about 90% were seen once. This specimen comes from a study of T cell responses to AZD1222 COVID-19 vaccine. V lost 4 bases to trimming and J lost 9 bases, with 16 bases between them. CDR1 GTSNPN and CDR2 SVGIG come from the germline V gene (reference sequence). The CDR3 is 14 amino acids. Sequenced here: peripheral blood, sampled on day 0 of AZD1222 vaccination. The rearrangement joins TRBV30 to TRBJ1-6; no clear D. The source of this sequence is an adult in good health. Here the CDR3 reads CAWTLDTLGSPLHF. The CDR3 DNA reads as TGTGCCTGGACCCTCGACACTCTCGGTTCACCCCTCCACTTT.